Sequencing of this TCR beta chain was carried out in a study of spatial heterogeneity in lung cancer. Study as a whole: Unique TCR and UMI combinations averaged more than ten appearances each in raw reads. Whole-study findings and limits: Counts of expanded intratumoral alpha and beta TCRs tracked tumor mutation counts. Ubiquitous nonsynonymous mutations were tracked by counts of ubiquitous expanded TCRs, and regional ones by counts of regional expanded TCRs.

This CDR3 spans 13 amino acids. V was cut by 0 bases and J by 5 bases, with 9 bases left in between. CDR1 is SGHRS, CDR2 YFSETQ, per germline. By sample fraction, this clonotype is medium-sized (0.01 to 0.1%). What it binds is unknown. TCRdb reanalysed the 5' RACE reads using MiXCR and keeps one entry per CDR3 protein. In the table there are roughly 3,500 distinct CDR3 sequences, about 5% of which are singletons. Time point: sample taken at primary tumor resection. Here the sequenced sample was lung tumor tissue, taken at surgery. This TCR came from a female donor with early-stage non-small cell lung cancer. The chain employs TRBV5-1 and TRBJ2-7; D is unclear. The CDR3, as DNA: TGCGCCAGCAGCTTGGCGGCCAGCGACGAGCAGTACTTC. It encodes CASSLAASDEQYF.